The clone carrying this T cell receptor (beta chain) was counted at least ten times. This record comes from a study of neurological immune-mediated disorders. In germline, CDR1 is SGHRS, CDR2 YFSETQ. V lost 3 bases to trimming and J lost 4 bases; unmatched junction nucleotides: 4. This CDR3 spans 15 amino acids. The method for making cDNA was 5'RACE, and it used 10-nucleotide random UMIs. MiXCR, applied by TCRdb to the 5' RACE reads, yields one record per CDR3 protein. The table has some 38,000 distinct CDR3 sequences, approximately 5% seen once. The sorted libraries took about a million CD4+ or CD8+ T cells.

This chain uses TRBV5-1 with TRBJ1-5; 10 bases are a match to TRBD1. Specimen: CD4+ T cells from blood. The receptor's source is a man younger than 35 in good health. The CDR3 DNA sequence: TGCGCCAGCAGCTCTGGGACAGGGGTTAATCAGCCCCAGCATTTT. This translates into CASSSGTGVNQPQHF.